This T cell receptor (beta chain) was profiled in a study of technical replicates of blood from a few donors (dated by TCRdb to the late 2010s). On this clone: This clone's antigen is unknown. No clone much larger than this one lies a single base away; base qualities are absent.

The germline V gene (reference sequence) sets CDR1 to SGHNT and CDR2 to YYREEE. From its cysteine to its phenylalanine, the CDR3 spans 17 amino acids. The only DNA kept is the CDR3, 51 bases in frame from the first base. Compared with germline, V lacks 0 bases and J lacks 0 bases; bases without a gene match: 5. The method behind the library was the immunoSEQ multiplex PCR assay. In its TCRdb copy, this immuneACCESS table keeps in-frame sequences only and misses some clones. Where compared with another copy, unresolved V genes explain less than half of these, and the others have no known cause. Here the sample has 75,000 to 95,000 clones; about 96% occur a single time. The leading ten clones occupy around 0.37% of the sample.

Sample: T cells isolated from PBMCs. The sequence was collected from a human donor in good health. The chain is made from TRBV5-4 and TRBJ2-3, and 9 bases in between align with TRBD2. This receptor has the CDR3 CASSLVGGLASTDTQYF. The DNA reads TGTGCCAGCAGCTTGGTAGGCGGACTAGCGAGCACAGATACGCAGTATTTT.